Below, 29 T cell receptor beta chains from the same sample are listed, as sequenced in a study of post-analysis software for immune sequencing data. Incorporated into the TCR beta cDNA libraries were unique molecular identifiers, which served to reduce PCR and sequencing biases. TCRdb processed the PCR reads anew with MiXCR; each CDR3 protein has one entry. This table has about 760,000 distinct CDR3 sequences, around 27% appearing once. Findings and caveats of the study: Relative to controls, patients had several TRBV segments at higher frequency, with TRBV5-6, TRBV5-1 and TRBV20-1 among these.

Their recognized antigens are unknown. The sample taken for sequencing was blood. The receptor source for this set is a girl aged 10 to 17 with multiple sclerosis.

The V gene is TRBV7-9, the J gene TRBJ2-4; a weak D match, TRBD2 (5 bases). The J call may not be correct, given that the DNA end is closer to TRBJ2-7. Germline V lookup: CDR1 SEHNR, CDR2 FQNEAQ (reference sequence). The CDR3 covers 15 residues. This CDR3 is CASSFTRTGTYEQYF. CDR3 DNA: TGTGCCAGCAGCTTCACGAGGACGGGGACCTACGAGCAGTACTTC.

This clonotype is a singleton in its sample. The J gene is TRBJ2-7, the V gene TRBV29-1; D could derive from TRBD1 or TRBD2 (5 bases each). Trimming took off 6 bases at V and 3 bases at J, with 18 bases between the two ends. The CDR3 contains 14 residues. The germline V gene encodes CDR1 SQVTM and CDR2 ANQGSEA. For the CDR3, the DNA is TGCAGCGTGGCCCCTCGAGGGGCCAACTACGAGCAGTACTTC. The encoded protein is CSVAPRGANYEQYF.

The CDR3 nucleotides read TGTGCCAGCAGCGGGCGGACCGTTAACTATGGCTACACCTTC. Translation: CASSGRTVNYGYTF. J is TRBJ1-2 and V is TRBV9, with unresolved D. The CDR3 consists of 14 residues. Per the germline V gene, CDR1 is SGDLS and CDR2 is YYNGEE. V was cut by 3 bases and J by 1 base, with 10 bases left in between.

This clonotype was seen many times. The chain employs TRBV7-9 and TRBJ2-1; TRBD2 matches at 10 bases. Trimming removed 5 bases from V and 4 bases from J; junction bases left unmatched: 8. Germline CDR1 reads SEHNR; CDR2 reads FQNEAQ (reference sequence). The CDR3 has 16 amino acids. This CDR3 is CASSISGRTLYNEQFF. The CDR3 DNA sequence: TGTGCCAGCAGCATTAGCGGGAGGACGTTATACAATGAGCAGTTCTTC.

The DNA of the CDR3 is TGTGCCAGCAGCCCAACTCGCTCGGGAACTGAAGCTTTCTTT. Translated, it gives CASSPTRSGTEAFF. The chain has TRBV7-2 and TRBJ1-1; D is uncertain. CDR3 length: 14 amino acids. V was pared by 5 bases and J by 5 bases, with 15 bases between. Germline V gene sequence: CDR1 SGHTA, CDR2 FQGNSA.

This sequence joins TRBV28 and TRBJ1-2; tentative D call: TRBD1 (5 bases). The CDR3 contains 11 residues. The germline V and J ends were trimmed by 7 bases and 4 bases, with 7 bases remaining between them. Per the germline V gene, CDR1 is MDHEN and CDR2 is SYDVKM. CDR3 region: CASKDTYGYTF. Here the CDR3 DNA reads TGTGCCAGCAAGGACACCTATGGCTACACCTTC.

The chain combines TRBV18 with TRBJ1-1, with D tentatively TRBD1 (5 bases). The germline CDR1 and CDR2 sequences are KGHSH and LQKENI. The CDR3 sequence is 14 residues long. V lost 1 base to trimming and J lost 4 bases, with 10 bases between them. The CDR3: CASSPQGTGTEAFF. In DNA form, the CDR3 reads TGTGCCAGCTCACCACAGGGTACAGGCACTGAAGCTTTCTTT. Together with reference TRBV18 and TRBJ1-1, the CDR3 gives the full variable domain: NAGVMQNPRHLVRRRGQEARLRCSPMKGHSHVYWYRQLPEEGLKFMVYLQKENIIDESGMPKERFSAEFPKEGPSILRIQQVVRGDSAAYFCASSPQGTGTEAFFGQGTRLTVV.

Note on this clonotype: A much larger clone is a single base away; this may be a read error. The V call is TRBV4-1, the J call TRBJ1-2, with D maybe TRBD1 (5 bases). Germline lookup yields CDR1 MGHRA and CDR2 YSYEKL. The CDR3 contains 16 residues. With 2 bases removed from V and 4 bases from J, the gap between germline ends came to 17 bases. CDR3 coding DNA: TGCGCCAGCAGCCAAACAGGCGACGAAGCTAGCTATGGCTACACCTTC. It is translated as CASSQTGDEASYGYTF.

Remarks on this clonotype: A junction end diverges from the germline sequence, so it may reflect a read error. The chain employs TRBV20-1 and TRBJ1-1; no definite D call. The CDR3 extends over 15 amino acids. Looked up from germline, CDR1 is DFQATT and CDR2 is SNEGSKA (reference sequence). The CDR3 DNA sequence: TGCAGTGTTAGAGATGTCAGGCAGGTGAACACTGAAGCTTTCTTT. It specifies CSVRDVRQVNTEAFF.

This clonotype came up a few times. The rearrangement links TRBV20-1 to TRBJ2-5; 7 bases line up with TRBD2. Germline CDR1 DFQATT, CDR2 SNEGSKA (reference sequence). Trimming at V came to 3 bases and at J to 4 bases, leaving 11 bases not matched to a gene. The CDR3 is made up of 15 amino acids. DNA of the CDR3: TGCAGTGCTAGTCCCACTAGCGACCCGAGAGAGACCCAGTACTTC. As protein: CSASPTSDPRETQYF.

This clonotype appeared a few times. In DNA form, the CDR3 reads TGTGCCAGCAGCCCTGGGGCGGGGGGACTCGGGGAGCAGTTCTTC. Translating it yields CASSPGAGGLGEQFF. The chain links TRBV11-3 to TRBJ2-1, with 8 bases lining up with TRBD2. Losses at the gene ends were 5 bases for V and 10 bases for J; bases not matched to a gene: 13. CDR3 length: 15 amino acids. The germline V gene encodes CDR1 SGHNT and CDR2 YENEEA.

This clonotype was seen more than once but under ten times. The rearrangement joins TRBV10-3 to TRBJ2-5; weak D call: TRBD1 (6 bases). CDR3 size: 13 residues. Trimming removed 6 bases from V and 1 base from J, with 9 bases in between. Germline V gives CDR1 ENHRY, CDR2 SYGVKD. Here the CDR3 reads CAIRPGAQETQYF. CDR3 nucleotides: TGTGCCATCAGGCCAGGGGCCCAAGAGACCCAGTACTTC.

The chain couples TRBV27 to TRBJ2-7, with TRBD2 matching over 11 bases. Trimming took 4 bases from V and 2 from J; bases not matched to a gene: 7. CDR1 MNHEY and CDR2 SMNVEV come from the germline V gene (reference sequence). The CDR3 runs to 16 residues. Here the CDR3 reads CASSSPTSGTTYEQYF. The CDR3 DNA reads TGTGCCAGCAGTTCACCGACTAGCGGGACCACCTACGAGCAGTACTTC.

The chain carries TRBV10-3 and TRBJ1-5; 7 bases line up with TRBD1. Germline V CDR1 and CDR2: ENHRY, SYGVKD. J lost 2 bases, V lost 6 bases, and 1 base had no gene match. The CDR3 is 13 residues long. The CDR3 DNA is TGTGCCATCAGGCAGGGGGGCAATCAGCCCCAGCATTTT. Its protein product is CAIRQGGNQPQHF.

In its sample, this clonotype was seen once. The chain links TRBV2 to TRBJ2-4, with unresolved D. Trimming stripped 7 bases from V and 0 bases from J, with 10 bases between. CDR3 length: 14 residues. The germline V gene encodes CDR1 SNHLY and CDR2 FYNNEI. The CDR3 reads CASMPGLAKNIQYF. CDR3 in DNA: TGTGCCAGCATGCCGGGCTTAGCCAAAAACATTCAGTACTTC.

This clonotype was seen just once. One end of the junction varies from germline; a read error may be responsible. The rearrangement joins TRBV20-1 to TRBJ2-3; 8 bases are a match to TRBD1. Germline CDR1 and CDR2: DFQATT and SNEGSKA (reference sequence). This CDR3 contains 15 residues. The CDR3 sequence: CSAPLFSRGTGTQYF. For the CDR3, the DNA is TGCAGTGCTCCCCTGTTCAGCCGAGGGACAGGTACGCAGTATTTT.

V usage is TRBV27 and J usage is TRBJ2-5, with D perhaps matching TRBD1 or TRBD2 (5 bases each). The germline V gene encodes CDR1 MNHEY and CDR2 SMNVEV (reference sequence). Deletions cut 5 bases from V and 9 bases from J, with 16 bases between. This CDR3 is built from 13 residues. The CDR3 DNA reads as TGTGCCAGCAGTCCACCGGGGCGGCGGGCCCAGTACTTC. The encoded protein is CASSPPGRRAQYF.

In its sample, this clonotype was seen a few times. The V call is TRBV5-8, the J call TRBJ2-5; no clear D gene. This CDR3 is built from 15 residues. The V and J ends lost 0 bases and 1 base respectively, with 10 bases between them. CDR1 and CDR2 (germline): SGHTS, YDEGEE. CDR3 sequence (DNA): TGTGCCAGCAGCTTGGCTATTTCGCCCCAAGAGACCCAGTACTTC. Translating it yields CASSLAISPQETQYF.

This clonotype has more than one count but fewer than ten. This sequence joins TRBV5-1 and TRBJ2-3, with 10 bases matching TRBD2. The ends lost 0 bases at V and 5 bases at J; junction bases unmatched: 15. Germline-derived CDR1 and CDR2 are SGHRS and YFSETQ. This CDR3 region has 19 residues. The CDR3, as DNA: TGCGCCAGCAGCTTGGTCGTTTCGTCGGCTAGCGGGAGTCGAGATACGCAGTATTTT. The encoded protein is CASSLVVSSASGSRDTQYF. Variable domain in full (rest from reference TRBV5-1 and TRBJ2-3): KAGVTQTPRYLIKTRGQQVTLSCSPISGHRSVSWYQQTPGQGLQFLFEYFSETQRNKGNFPGRFSGRQFSNSRSEMNVSTLELGDSALYLCASSLVVSSASGSRDTQYFGPGTRLTVL.

This sequence joins TRBV20-1 and TRBJ2-5; D might be TRBD1 or TRBD2, each matching 5 bases. The CDR3 has 14 amino acids. V was pared by 2 bases and J by 5 bases, with 15 bases between. Germline loops: CDR1 DFQATT, CDR2 SNEGSKA (reference sequence). CDR3 sequence: CSARRGQGRETQYF. The DNA for the CDR3 is TGCAGTGCTAGACGAGGGCAGGGCCGCGAGACCCAGTACTTC.

Notes on this clonotype: Given the absence of the conserved phenylalanine or tryptophan at the CDR3 end, a read error is likely. This chain joins TRBV7-9 and TRBJ2-1; D is uncertain. The CDR3 runs 11 residues. Germline V gene sequence: CDR1 SEHNR, CDR2 FQNEAQ (reference sequence). V lost 4 bases, J lost 6 bases, and 4 bases lay in between. Written as DNA, the CDR3 is TGTGCCAGCAGCTCGGGCAATGAGCAGTTCGTC. Protein sequence: CASSSGNEQFV.

This clonotype was seen ten or more times. The J gene is TRBJ2-1, the V gene TRBV20-1, with TRBD2 identical over 7 bases. The germline gives CDR1 DFQATT, CDR2 SNEGSKA (reference sequence). This CDR3 region has 11 residues. V lost 6 bases, J lost 4 bases, and 0 bases stayed unmatched. CDR3 region: CSAREYNEQFF. In nucleotides, the CDR3 is TGCAGTGCGCGGGAGTACAATGAGCAGTTCTTC.

This clonotype has a count of ten or more. The CDR3 is CSVGGLGTITGEQYF. The CDR3 nucleotides are TGCAGCGTTGGAGGGCTTGGGACAATAACGGGCGAGCAGTACTTC. The gene calls are TRBV29-1 and TRBJ2-7; D possibly corresponds to TRBD1 (6 bases). V dropped 4 bases and J dropped 6 bases, with 22 bases sitting between them. Germline CDR1 and CDR2: SQVTM and ANQGSEA. This CDR3 comprises 15 residues.

The chain has TRBV25-1 and TRBJ2-7, with D hard to call. The end of the DNA fits TRBJ2-1 better, so the J call may be wrong. Germline V CDR1 and CDR2: MGHDK, SYGVNS. CDR3 length: 14 amino acids. CDR3: CASSGLMSIDEQFF. The CDR3 bases are TGTGCCAGCAGTGGTCTCATGTCCATCGACGAGCAGTTCTTC.

This clonotype was seen only a few times. J is TRBJ1-1 and V is TRBV9; 10 nucleotides line up with TRBD1. The CDR3 runs to 16 residues. Germline values: CDR1 SGDLS, CDR2 YYNGEE. With 6 bases clipped from V and 4 bases from J, the junction kept 12 bases outside the gene matches. CDR3 sequence (DNA): TGTGCCAGCACCCCACTCCTCCGGACAGGGGGCACTGAAGCTTTCTTT. It encodes CASTPLLRTGGTEAFF. Full variable domain (missing parts from reference TRBV9 and TRBJ1-1): DSGVTQTPKHLITATGQRVTLRCSPRSGDLSVYWYQQSLDQGLQFLIQYYNGEERAKGNILERFSAQQFPDLHSELNLSSLELGDSALYFCASTPLLRTGGTEAFFGQGTRLTVV.

The V call is TRBV13, the J call TRBJ2-7; D is perhaps TRBD1 or TRBD2 (5 bases each). The CDR3 runs to 15 residues. Germline V gene sequence: CDR1 PRHDT, CDR2 FYEKMQ (reference sequence). The V end was cut by 4 bases, the J end by 7 bases, with 20 bases between. Written as DNA, the CDR3 is TGTGCCAGCAGCTCTAGGGGAGTTTCTATCTATGAGCAGTACTTC. This sequence encodes CASSSRGVSIYEQYF. Looking up the rest from reference TRBV13 and TRBJ2-7 gives the full variable domain: AAGVIQSPRHLIKEKRETATLKCYPIPRHDTVYWYQQGPGQDPQFLISFYEKMQSDKGSIPDRFSAQQFSDYHSELNMSSLELGDSALYFCASSSRGVSIYEQYFGPGTRLTVT.

This clonotype was found a few times. The rearrangement uses TRBV2 and TRBJ2-3; 11 nucleotides match TRBD2. CDR1 is SNHLY and CDR2 is FYNNEI in the germline V gene. The V gene end was trimmed by 7 bases and the J gene end by 0 bases; junction bases not matched to a gene: 6. CDR3 length: 16 amino acids. CDR3 coding DNA: TGTGCCAGCAAACCCTTAGCGGGGGGGAGCACAGATACGCAGTATTTT. Its translation is CASKPLAGGSTDTQYF.

The chain joins TRBV20-1 to TRBJ2-7, with 8 positions matching TRBD1. The CDR3 sequence is 15 residues long. Germline V gives CDR1 DFQATT, CDR2 SNEGSKA (reference sequence). V gave up 4 bases and J gave up 2 bases; unmatched junction bases: 10. The CDR3 DNA follows: TGCAGTGCTACTGTGGGGACAGGATTAGCCTACGAGCAGTACTTC. This encodes CSATVGTGLAYEQYF.

Only a few counts were recorded for this clonotype. The chain joins TRBV11-1 to TRBJ2-1, with 9 bases that match TRBD2. Germline V gene lookup returns CDR1 SGHAT and CDR2 FQDESV (reference sequence). The CDR3 sequence is 16 residues long. The ends lost 1 base at V and 0 bases at J; junction bases unmatched: 1. In nucleotides, the CDR3 is TGTGCCAGCAGCTTAGGGCGGGGGGGCTCCTACAATGAGCAGTTCTTC. Encoded protein: CASSLGRGGSYNEQFF.